This T cell receptor beta chain was recovered during a study of human T cells and chemical hapten exposure. Across the whole study: TCR yields per sample varied mostly from small pooled library volume differences. Whole-study results and caveats: No shift was seen in TCRs above 1 in 1000 frequency with DPC sensitization.

The V end lost 0 bases, the J end lost 7 bases, and 17 bases lay between the germline ends. Germline V gives CDR1 SGHRS, CDR2 YFSETQ. This CDR3 contains 15 residues. In its sample, this clonotype was seen a few times. As yet, its antigen is unknown. Attachment of unique molecular identifiers to individual cDNA molecules was performed in the library. Using its own MiXCR run on the RACE reads, TCRdb lists one record per CDR3 protein. The repertoire has over 100,000 distinct CDR3 sequences, roughly 9.5% of them found once; the top ten carry approximately 1.6%. Time point denoted: healthy volunteer bleed at 2 weeks. Total RNA was extracted from unfractionated whole blood.

Sequenced sample: whole blood. The source is a male donor in good health. Some clones in this sample may be carry-over from other donors' samples. The rearrangement links TRBV5-1 to TRBJ2-7; tentatively, D is TRBD1 or TRBD2 (7 bases each). CDR3 bases: TGCGCCAGCAGCTTGGAGCGGGACAGCTCGGGTGAGCAGTACTTC. This translates into CASSLERDSSGEQYF.